These 4 T cell receptor beta chains were sequenced from one sample in a study of T cells in Graves' hyperthyroidism and ophthalmopathy. TCR beta CDR3 regions were amplified from RNA. First-round RT-PCR with HTBI primers amplified the TCR CDR3 region. TCRdb ran MiXCR on the multiplex PCR reads and lists one entry per CDR3 protein. The sample carries about 840,000 distinct CDR3 sequences, roughly 40% recorded once. The material sequenced was blood. The receptors stem from a man younger than 35 with Graves' hyperthyroidism.

This clonotype was counted between two and nine times. The V gene is TRBV7-9, the J gene TRBJ2-7; TRBD2 is a possible D gene (5 bases). Trimming pared 5 bases from V and 4 bases from J, leaving 15 bases between. The CDR3 totals 14 residues. CDR1 SEHNR and CDR2 FQNEAQ come from the germline V gene (reference sequence). The CDR3 loop reads CASSQGGNKYEQYF. CDR3 in DNA: TGTGCCAGCAGCCAAGGAGGAAATAAGTACGAGCAGTACTTC.

This clonotype was observed a handful of times. The chain joins TRBV5-1 to TRBJ2-5; D unresolved. Trimming took off 2 bases at V and 3 bases at J, with 11 bases between the two ends. CDR1 and CDR2 (germline): SGHRS, YFSETQ. This CDR3 region has 14 residues. The CDR3 nucleotides are TGCGCCAGCAGCTTAAGGAAGACGGAAGAGACCCAGTACTTC. As protein: CASSLRKTEETQYF.

This clonotype came up many times. The J gene is TRBJ1-5, the V gene TRBV24-1; D unresolved. This CDR3 spans 15 amino acids. Germline lookup yields CDR1 KGHDR and CDR2 SFDVKD. The ends were cut back, 1 base at V and 3 bases at J, with 9 bases in the middle. Written as DNA, the CDR3 is TGTGCCACCAGTGATTTACGGGGTCTCAATCAGCCCCAGCATTTT. As protein: CATSDLRGLNQPQHF.

V gene TRBV20-1 combines with J gene TRBJ2-7, with TRBD2 as a possible D gene (6 bases). With 3 bases removed from V and 2 bases from J, the gap between germline ends came to 14 bases. This CDR3 region has 14 residues. CDR1 is DFQATT, CDR2 SNEGSKA, per germline (reference sequence). The DNA of the CDR3 is TGCAGTGCTAGCACCCGGGACTTTACCTACGAGCAGTACTTC. Translation gives CSASTRDFTYEQYF.